The rows below give T cell receptor beta chains drawn from one sample of a study of metastatic and nonmetastatic thyroid tumors. TCRdb re-called clones via MiXCR from the PCR reads. The sample records roughly 5,000 clones, 25% to 30% being singletons. The specimen sequenced was adjacent normal tissue. The receptors were gathered from a female donor with papillary thyroid cancer or a benign thyroid nodule (not recorded which). Some clones in this sample may be carry-over from other donors' samples. The CDR3 runs from the conserved cysteine through the conserved F or W. The D gene is left open where the match is weak. Not every row has a clone size; where given, it reads once, few, many or a size class.

TGTGCCAGCAGCTTGGGACAGGGGGCGAGGGAGCAGTACTTC CASSLGQGAREQYF TRBV5-8 - TRBD1 TRBJ2-7
TGTGCCAGCAGCCCGGGACTAGCGGGAGGGGGTAGGGTCCAAGAGACCCAGTACTTC CASSPGLAGGGRVQETQYF TRBV9 - TRBD2 TRBJ2-5
TGTGCCAGCAGTTTAAGTCCGGGTCCGGGCTACACCTTC CASSLSPGPGYTF TRBV12-3/TRBV12-4 large - TRBJ1-2
TGTGCCAGTAGTATATTGGGAAACGGGGAGCTGTTTTTT CASSILGNGELFF TRBV19 medium-sized - TRBJ2-2
TGCAGTGCTAGAGTGGCTAGCGGAGCCACAGATACGCAGTATTTT CSARVASGATDTQYF TRBV20-1 medium-sized TRBD2 TRBJ2-3
TGTGCCTGGAGGGCCGACCCCACAGATACGCAGTATTTT CAWRADPTDTQYF TRBV30 - - TRBJ2-3
TGCGCCAGCAGTGATGACCTCTCCTATGGCTACACCTTC CASSDDLSYGYTF TRBV10-2 few - TRBJ1-2
TGTGCCAGCAGTCACAAAGGACTAGCGGGCACCGGGGAGCTGTTTTTT CASSHKGLAGTGELFF TRBV6-5 few TRBD2 TRBJ2-2